The next 30 T cell receptor beta chains were all read from a single sample in a study of T and B cells in COVID-19 patients. Each TRB amplification used 250-500 ng of genomic DNA from blood. TRB rearrangements were amplified by multiplex PCR with BIOMED2 TRB-A/B primers. TCRdb reprocessed the multiplex PCR reads with MiXCR, giving one entry per CDR3 protein. This sample has roughly 15,000 distinct CDR3 sequences; less than 35% occur once, and the top ten carry around 6.5%. Sequenced sample: blood. The receptors here all came from a human donor who had recovered from COVID-19.

This clonotype was counted many times. The V and J genes are TRBV12-3 or TRBV12-4 and TRBJ2-2, with 9 bases lining up with TRBD1. J lost 5 bases, V lost 3 bases, and 7 bases had no gene match. This CDR3 has 16 amino acids. CDR3 sequence (DNA): TGTGCCAGCAGTTTTAGGGGGACAGGGCGGACCGGGGAGCTGTTTTTT. It yields the protein CASSFRGTGRTGELFF.

The V and J genes are TRBV20-1 and TRBJ2-3; TRBD2 agrees at 10 bases. Per the germline V gene, CDR1 is DFQATT and CDR2 is SNEGSKA (reference sequence). The CDR3 is 16 residues long. With 6 bases clipped from V and 2 bases from J, the junction kept 11 bases outside the gene matches. CDR3 protein: CSAPPVAGGSTDTQYF. The DNA for the CDR3 is TGCAGTGCCCCTCCGGTAGCGGGGGGCTCCACAGATACGCAGTATTTT.

This clonotype was recorded only once. The chain joins TRBV6-5 to TRBJ2-4, with D tentatively TRBD1 (6 bases). The CDR3 consists of 16 residues. Germline-derived CDR1 and CDR2 are MNHEY and SVGAGI. Between the trimmed V and J ends, which lost 7 bases and 0 bases, there was a span of 16 bases. CDR3 DNA sequence: TGTGCCAGCAACATGGGGGCAGGGCAAGCCAAAAACATTCAGTACTTC. It translates to CASNMGAGQAKNIQYF.

This clonotype came up many times. V gene TRBV6-2 or TRBV6-3 combines with J gene TRBJ2-7, with 7 bases identical to TRBD1. The CDR3 runs 16 residues. The germline gives CDR1 MNHEY, CDR2 SVGEGT. J lost 2 bases, V lost 4 bases, and 11 bases had no gene match. CDR3 protein: CASSLSDRAPTYEQYF. DNA for the CDR3: TGTGCCAGCAGTTTGTCCGACAGGGCCCCAACCTACGAGCAGTACTTC.

This clonotype was detected ten times or more. V gene TRBV12-3 or TRBV12-4 combines with J gene TRBJ2-1, with TRBD1 identical over 10 bases. With 10 bases clipped from V and 8 bases from J, the junction kept 14 bases outside the gene matches. CDR3 length: 15 residues. CDR3 loop: CAIVGGQGSPDEQFF. The CDR3, as DNA: TGTGCCATCGTGGGGGGACAGGGGAGCCCAGATGAGCAGTTCTTC.

This clonotype was seen a few times. The V call is TRBV6-5, the J call TRBJ2-7, with D uncertain. Germline-derived CDR1 and CDR2 are MNHEY and SVGAGI. The germline V and J ends were trimmed by 6 bases and 1 base, with 7 bases remaining between them. The length of the CDR3 is 12 residues. The CDR3 DNA follows: TGTGCCAGCAGCGTAAGGTCCTACGAGCAGTACTTC. Translation: CASSVRSYEQYF.

This clonotype was recorded at least ten times. The rearrangement uses TRBV27 and TRBJ2-1; 12 nucleotides align to TRBD2. The CDR3 has 16 amino acids. Germline CDR1 reads MNHEY; CDR2 reads SMNVEV (reference sequence). V shed 2 bases, J shed 7 bases, and the junction held 6 bases outside the gene matches. The CDR3 DNA reads TGTGCCAGCAGTTTAAGAACTAGCGGGGGGATAAATGAGCAGTTCTTC. Amino acids: CASSLRTSGGINEQFF.

This clonotype was recorded a few times. The J gene is TRBJ2-7, the V gene TRBV6-5, with TRBD2 as a possible D gene (5 bases). V lost 0 bases to trimming and J lost 5 bases, with 20 bases between them. The CDR3 sequence is 17 residues long. Per germline, CDR1 MNHEY and CDR2 SVGAGI. The CDR3 is CASSYSSSGLARDEQYF. CDR3 in DNA: TGTGCCAGCAGTTACTCGAGCTCAGGACTGGCTCGGGACGAGCAGTACTTC.

V usage is TRBV5-6 and J usage is TRBJ1-6; D remains unclear. Per the germline V gene, CDR1 is SGHDT and CDR2 is YYEEEE. The CDR3 loop spans 13 amino acids. Trimming removed 4 bases at V and 7 bases at J, with 9 bases between. This CDR3 is CASSIPGNSPLHF. CDR3 nucleotides: TGTGCCAGCAGCATCCCGGGGAATTCACCCCTCCACTTT.

J is TRBJ2-1 and V is TRBV11-2; D remains ambiguous. The CDR3 is made up of 15 amino acids. V lost 5 bases and J lost 3, with 14 bases in between. CDR1 SGHAT and CDR2 FQNNGV come from the germline V gene. The DNA of the CDR3 is TGTGCCAGCAGCAATAACCACGGCGGCTACAATGAGCAGTTCTTC. This translates into CASSNNHGGYNEQFF. The full variable domain, with the rest looked up from reference TRBV11-2 and TRBJ2-1, is EAGVAQSPRYKIIEKRQSVAFWCNPISGHATLYWYQQILGQGPKLLIQFQNNGVVDDSQLPKDRFSAERLKGVDSTLKIQPAKLEDSAVYLCASSNNHGGYNEQFFGPGTRLTVL.

In its sample, this clonotype was seen a few times. The J gene is TRBJ1-4, the V gene TRBV6-4, with D maybe TRBD1 (6 bases). Germline V gene data show CDR1 as MRHNA and CDR2 as SNTAGT. The CDR3 length is 16 residues. Trimming removed 10 bases at V and 0 bases at J, with 18 bases between. CDR3 nucleotides: TGTGCCACCCAAGATTTGGCAGGGGCAACTAATGAAAAACTGTTTTTT. This encodes CATQDLAGATNEKLFF.

The sample holds many counts of this clonotype. V and J are TRBV30 and TRBJ1-1; a weak D match, TRBD1 (5 bases). This CDR3 contains 13 residues. Germline assignment: CDR1 GTSNPN and CDR2 SVGIG (reference sequence). Trimming pared 5 bases from V and 0 bases from J, leaving 10 bases between. CDR3 residues: CAWLGTLNTEAFF. CDR3 bases: TGTGCCTGGTTGGGGACTTTGAACACTGAAGCTTTCTTT.

The J gene is TRBJ2-7, the V gene TRBV6-2 or TRBV6-3; D is possibly TRBD2 (6 bases). This CDR3 is 14 amino acids long. The germline gives CDR1 MNHEY, CDR2 SVGEGT. Between the trimmed V and J ends, which lost 7 bases and 2 bases, there was a span of 15 bases. This CDR3 reads CASKEGTSAYEQYF. Written as DNA, the CDR3 is TGTGCCAGCAAGGAGGGAACCTCTGCCTACGAGCAGTACTTC.

The gene calls are TRBV27 and TRBJ2-4; D might be TRBD1 (5 bases). In germline, CDR1 is MNHEY, CDR2 SMNVEV (reference sequence). The CDR3 runs 14 residues. The V and J ends lost 3 bases and 6 bases respectively, with 12 bases between them. In DNA, the CDR3 is TGTGCCAGCAGTTTGAGTCCAGGGCGAAACATTCAGTACTTC. Amino acids: CASSLSPGRNIQYF.

The V gene is TRBV5-6, the J gene TRBJ2-4; D not resolved. Per the germline V gene, CDR1 is SGHDT and CDR2 is YYEEEE. The CDR3 contains 16 residues. The germline V and J ends were trimmed by 4 bases and 2 bases, with 16 bases remaining between them. The DNA for the CDR3 is TGTGCCAGCAGCAGCGCGGTCGTGGATTCCAAAAACATTCAGTACTTC. Protein sequence: CASSSAVVDSKNIQYF.

The table lists this clonotype with a few counts. V and J are TRBV5-5 and TRBJ1-5; D gene ambiguous. Trimming pared 4 bases from V and 3 bases from J, leaving 11 bases between. Germline CDR1 and CDR2: SGHKS and YYEKEE (reference sequence). The CDR3 length is 14 residues. The CDR3 protein is CASSMDVNNQPQHF. The CDR3 DNA reads TGTGCCAGCAGCATGGACGTGAACAATCAGCCCCAGCATTTT.

The chain uses TRBV27 and TRBJ2-3, with TRBD2 matching 8 bases. The junction had 7 bases not matched to a gene; V was cut back by 5 bases and J by 6 bases. CDR1 is MNHEY and CDR2 is SMNVEV in the germline V gene (reference sequence). The CDR3 runs to 14 residues. The CDR3 sequence: CASSPGGASDTQYF. CDR3 nucleotides: TGTGCCAGCAGTCCCGGGGGGGCGTCGGATACGCAGTATTTT.

About this clonotype: The junction does not match germline at one end; this may be a read error. The chain is built from TRBV5-4 and TRBJ1-2; D gene unclear. The CDR3 loop spans 15 amino acids. The germline gives CDR1 SGHNT, CDR2 YYREEE (reference sequence). CDR3 DNA: TGTGTCAGCAGCTGGCGGACGGCGGTTAACTATGGCTACACCTTC. Translation: CVSSWRTAVNYGYTF.

This clonotype was detected ten times or more. The V gene is TRBV19, the J gene TRBJ1-4; D is uncertain. Trimming left V 6 bases short and J 0 bases short, with 11 bases between. The CDR3 sequence is 15 residues long. Germline CDR1 reads LNHDA; CDR2 reads SQIVND (reference sequence). The CDR3 nucleotides are TGTGCCAGTAGAAGAGGGTCTGCAACTAATGAAAAACTGTTTTTT. Encoded protein: CASRRGSATNEKLFF.

J is TRBJ2-7 and V is TRBV29-1; the match to TRBD2 covers 7 bases. Germline V lookup: CDR1 SQVTM, CDR2 ANQGSEA. The CDR3 is 13 residues long. V was clipped by 6 bases and J by 0 bases; unmatched bases: 5. For the CDR3, the DNA is TGCAGCGTCGGCGGGAGACTCTCCTACGAGCAGTACTTC. The encoded protein is CSVGGRLSYEQYF.

This clonotype rates as medium-sized. The V gene is TRBV13, the J gene TRBJ2-7; D might be TRBD1 (6 bases). Germline CDR1 PRHDT, CDR2 FYEKMQ (reference sequence). Between the trimmed V and J ends, which lost 5 bases and 6 bases, there was a span of 11 bases. The CDR3 spans 12 residues. CDR3 sequence: CASSAGAAEQYF. The DNA of the CDR3 is TGTGCCAGCAGCGCAGGGGCAGCCGAGCAGTACTTC.

The gene calls are TRBV6-1 and TRBJ1-5, with a tentative D call TRBD1 (6 bases). The germline V gene encodes CDR1 MNHNS and CDR2 SASEGT. The CDR3 has 13 amino acids. The V and J ends lost 6 bases and 5 bases respectively, with 11 bases between them. The CDR3 DNA follows: TGTGCCAGCAGAGTACAGGGAGATCAGCCCCAGCATTTT. It translates to CASRVQGDQPQHF.

This clonotype was recorded many times. The chain employs TRBV19 and TRBJ1-2, with D possibly TRBD1 on 5 matching bases. Looked up from germline, CDR1 is LNHDA and CDR2 is SQIVND (reference sequence). The CDR3 covers 14 residues. V was pared by 5 bases and J by 8 bases, with 18 bases between. For the CDR3, the DNA is TGTGCCAGTAGTGGACTTCAGGGTTTTAACGGCTACACCTTC. It yields the protein CASSGLQGFNGYTF.

By sample fraction, this clonotype is medium-sized (0.01 to 0.1%). The V call is TRBV19, the J call TRBJ2-1; 8 bases agree with TRBD1. V was pared by 5 bases and J by 0 bases, with 6 bases of the junction left unmatched. Looked up from germline, CDR1 is LNHDA and CDR2 is SQIVND (reference sequence). The CDR3 length is 16 residues. The CDR3 DNA sequence: TGTGCCAGTAGTGCTCGGGACAGGCCCTCCTACAATGAGCAGTTCTTC. Translated: CASSARDRPSYNEQFF.

Within the sample, this clonotype is medium-sized. The chain employs TRBV6-5 and TRBJ2-7; TRBD2 matches 7 bases. The CDR3 has 16 residues. Germline V gives CDR1 MNHEY, CDR2 SVGAGI. Germline trimming cut 8 bases from V and 4 bases from J; bases unmatched to any gene: 17. DNA for the CDR3: TGTGCCAGCCGCTTGCGGGAGTGGGTTCAAGGATACGAGCAGTACTTC. Protein: CASRLREWVQGYEQYF.

As DNA, the CDR3 is TGTGCCAGCAGCTTAGCCCTAGAATTGGAGGGAACACACTACGAGCAGTACTTC. The encoded protein is CASSLALELEGTHYEQYF. V usage is TRBV7-2 and J usage is TRBJ2-7, with a weak D call TRBD2 (6 bases). Trimming removed 0 bases from V and 3 bases from J, with 21 bases in between. CDR1 is SGHTA, CDR2 FQGNSA, per germline. This CDR3 has 18 amino acids.

Of note for this clonotype: This may be a read error: a much more frequent sequence differs by one nucleotide. This chain joins TRBV19 and TRBJ1-1, with D uncertain. Germline CDR1 LNHDA, CDR2 SQIVND (reference sequence). This CDR3 has 16 residues. CDR3 DNA sequence: TGTGTCAGTAGTATCCGTGAAGGGTGGGAGAACACTGAAGCTTTCTTT. Protein sequence: CVSSIREGWENTEAFF.

This clonotype was counted between two and nine times. The gene calls are TRBV12-3 or TRBV12-4 and TRBJ2-3, with 10 bases fitting TRBD2. This CDR3 is built from 17 residues. J gave up 2 bases and V 1 base, and 6 bases lay outside the gene matches. The CDR3 protein is CASSLVVLAGHTDTQYF. The CDR3 coding sequence is TGTGCCAGCAGTTTAGTCGTACTAGCGGGACACACAGATACGCAGTATTTT.

The chain recombines TRBV6-5 with TRBJ2-1, with TRBD1 matching over 11 bases. The J segment lost 4 bases and the V segment lost 6 bases, leaving 8 bases of the junction unmatched. Germline loops: CDR1 MNHEY, CDR2 SVGAGI. This CDR3 is built from 16 residues. DNA for the CDR3: TGTGCCAGCAGGCTTACCGGGACAGGGGGATACAATGAGCAGTTCTTC. Its protein product is CASRLTGTGGYNEQFF.

J is TRBJ1-2 and V is TRBV5-4; 8 bases are shared with TRBD1. V trimming: 0 bases; J trimming: 6 bases; junction bases outside the gene matches: 7. The CDR3 has 15 residues. Germline loops: CDR1 SGHNT, CDR2 YYREEE (reference sequence). For the CDR3, the DNA is TGTGCCAGCAGCTTGGAAAACAGGGGGGGGAATGGCTACACCTTC. Protein: CASSLENRGGNGYTF.